This T cell receptor beta chain originates from a study of human T cells and chemical hapten exposure. Study-level background: Throughout a study of approximately 5 months, patients underwent weekly scalp administration of diphenylcyclopropenone doses. Whole-study findings and limits: Following DPC sensitization, TCRs present above 1 in 1000 frequency showed no change.

Individual cDNA molecules each carried unique molecular identifiers attached by the library. TCRdb re-called the RACE reads with MiXCR, one entry per CDR3 protein. The sample contains tens of thousands of distinct CDR3 sequences, about 9.4% of which appear only once. Concerning this clonotype: What it recognizes is unknown.

Described time point: patch test 1, 2 weeks after DPC sensitization. Treatment indicated: therapeutic diphenylcyclopropenone sensitization with weekly scalp DPC. Germline assignment: CDR1 MNHEY and CDR2 SVGAGI. Trimming shortened V by 5 bases and J by 0 bases, and 10 bases separated the two germline ends. This CDR3 spans 15 amino acids. This clonotype was obtained from a woman aged 40 to 50 with alopecia areata. Some clones in this sample may be carry-over from other donors' samples. Sequences were derived from whole blood, sampled in connection with sensitization to the hapten diphenylcyclopropenone (DPC). V is TRBV6-5 and J is TRBJ1-4; D is unclear. CDR3 amino acids: CASSNAGTTNEKLFF. The CDR3 nucleotides are TGTGCCAGCAGTAACGCGGGAACAACTAATGAAAAACTGTTTTTT.